This T cell receptor beta chain was observed in a study of blood T cells in healthy people across ages. Of note for this clonotype: With a much larger clone just one base away, this may be a read error.

A second about 7 to 12 cycle PCR used barcoded and J-beta primers. All cDNA molecules were each tagged by a template-switch adaptor with 12 random nucleotides. TCRdb passed the 5' RACE reads through MiXCR, listing each CDR3 protein once. This table holds roughly 1.5 million distinct CDR3 sequences, about 45% found once. Trimming at V came to 10 bases and at J to 8 bases, leaving 26 bases not matched to a gene. Germline CDR1 MGHDK, CDR2 SYGVNS. The CDR3 is 18 residues long. The chain carries TRBV25-1 and TRBJ2-4; 7 bases align to TRBD1. Sample: blood. The TCR comes from a woman aged 18-35 years in good health. CDR3 region: CANSGPGQSRPAPDIQYF. CDR3 DNA: TGTGCCAACAGCGGTCCGGGACAGTCACGACCAGCCCCGGACATTCAGTACTTC.